Sequencing of this T cell receptor beta chain was carried out in a study of Graves' ophthalmopathy and Graves' hyperthyroidism. Across the whole study: Peripheral blood was collected at initial diagnosis, before any treatment.

Overall study results and limits: Blood also harbored most expanded thyroid clonotypes above 0.001 frequency.

This clonotype has at least ten counts. The target antigen is unknown. V shed 0 bases and J shed 3 bases, with 10 bases lying between them. This CDR3 is 15 amino acids long. Germline V gene data show CDR1 as KGHDR and CDR2 as SFDVKD. RNA transcripts served as template for amplifying TCR beta CDR3 sequences. HTBI-primed RT-PCR formed the first round, and a multiplex PCR formed the second. TCRdb ran MiXCR on the multiplex PCR reads and lists one entry per CDR3 protein. The sample comprises around 470,000 distinct CDR3 sequences, 13% to 15% of which are singletons, and over 8% rests with the top ten. Thyroid ultrasound, orbital computed tomography, TRAb, serum thyroxine and clinical symptoms formed the basis of diagnosis.

The chain links TRBV24-1 to TRBJ2-5; D is perhaps TRBD2 (7 bases). The sequence came from a woman between 25 and 40 years old with Graves' ophthalmopathy. Sequenced: blood. The CDR3 loop is CATSDLGGAEETQYF. The DNA for the CDR3 is TGTGCCACCAGTGATTTGGGGGGGGCTGAAGAGACCCAGTACTTC.